The sequence of this TCR beta chain was determined in a study of T cells in Graves' hyperthyroidism and ophthalmopathy. The wider study: Once the initial diagnosis was made, peripheral blood was obtained before any treatment.

RNA transcripts gave rise to amplified TCR beta CDR3 regions. The study used the HTBI primer set for a first-round RT-PCR of the TCR CDR3. One entry per CDR3 protein, called by TCRdb with MiXCR from the multiplex PCR reads. Counted here are 500,000 to 650,000 distinct CDR3 sequences, around 13% occurring once; the ten biggest clones make up roughly an eighth. Uncontrolled infection, other autoimmune disease, pregnancy and lactation each barred patients from inclusion. Diagnoses rested on clinical symptoms, serum thyroxine and TRAb, thyroid ultrasound and orbital computed tomography. In this sample, this clonotype turned up a few times. The sequence was obtained from a woman in her 50s with Graves' ophthalmopathy. The sequencing sample was made of blood.

The DNA of the CDR3 is TGTGCCAGCGCAGTAAGCGGGAGCTACGAGCAGTACTTC. It is translated as CASAVSGSYEQYF. The rearrangement links TRBV25-1 to TRBJ2-7, with TRBD2 matching 8 bases. The CDR3 is 13 amino acids. Germline V gives CDR1 MGHDK, CDR2 SYGVNS. Losses at the gene ends were 8 bases for V and 3 bases for J; bases not matched to a gene: 6.